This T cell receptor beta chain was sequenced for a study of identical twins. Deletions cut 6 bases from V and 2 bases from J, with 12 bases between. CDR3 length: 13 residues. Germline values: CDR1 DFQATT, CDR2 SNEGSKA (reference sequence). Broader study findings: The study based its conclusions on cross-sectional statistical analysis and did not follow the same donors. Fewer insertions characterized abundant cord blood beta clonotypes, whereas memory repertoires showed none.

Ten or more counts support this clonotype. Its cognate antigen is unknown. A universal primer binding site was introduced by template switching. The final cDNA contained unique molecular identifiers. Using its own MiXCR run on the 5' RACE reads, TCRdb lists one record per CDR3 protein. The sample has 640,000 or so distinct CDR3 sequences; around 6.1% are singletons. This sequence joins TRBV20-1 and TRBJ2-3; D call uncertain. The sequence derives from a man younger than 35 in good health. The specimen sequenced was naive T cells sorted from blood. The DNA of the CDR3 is TGCAGTGCGGTCAGACTCTCCACAGATACGCAGTATTTT. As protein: CSAVRLSTDTQYF.